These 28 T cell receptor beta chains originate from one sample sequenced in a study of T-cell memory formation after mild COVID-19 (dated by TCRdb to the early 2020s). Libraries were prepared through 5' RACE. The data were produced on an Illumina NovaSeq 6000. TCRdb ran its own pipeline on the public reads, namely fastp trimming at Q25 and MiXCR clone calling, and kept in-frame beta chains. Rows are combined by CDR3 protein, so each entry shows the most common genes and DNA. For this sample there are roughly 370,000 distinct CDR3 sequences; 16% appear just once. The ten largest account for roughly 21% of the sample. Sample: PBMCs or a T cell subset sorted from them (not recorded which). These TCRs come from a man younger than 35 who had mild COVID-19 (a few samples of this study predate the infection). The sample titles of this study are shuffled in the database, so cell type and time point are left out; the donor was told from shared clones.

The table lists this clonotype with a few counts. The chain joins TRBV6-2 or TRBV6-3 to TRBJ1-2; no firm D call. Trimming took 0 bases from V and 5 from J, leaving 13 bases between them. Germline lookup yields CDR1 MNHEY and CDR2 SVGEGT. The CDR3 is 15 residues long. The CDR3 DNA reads TGTGCCAGCAGTTACTCCGAGTTGTCCGAGTATGGCTACACCTTC. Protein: CASSYSELSEYGYTF.

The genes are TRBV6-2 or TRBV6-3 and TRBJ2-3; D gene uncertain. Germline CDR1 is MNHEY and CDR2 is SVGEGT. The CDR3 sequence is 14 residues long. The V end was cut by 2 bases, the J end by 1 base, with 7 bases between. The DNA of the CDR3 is TGTGCCAGCAGTTACCTCGGGCGCACAGATACGCAGTATTTT. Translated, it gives CASSYLGRTDTQYF.

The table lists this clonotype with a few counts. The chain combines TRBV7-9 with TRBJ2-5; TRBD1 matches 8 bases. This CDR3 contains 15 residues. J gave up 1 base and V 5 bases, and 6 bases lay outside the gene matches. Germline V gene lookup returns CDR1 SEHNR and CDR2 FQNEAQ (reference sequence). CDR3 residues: CASSRQGHPQETQYF. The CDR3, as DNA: TGTGCCAGCAGCAGACAGGGGCACCCCCAAGAGACCCAGTACTTC.

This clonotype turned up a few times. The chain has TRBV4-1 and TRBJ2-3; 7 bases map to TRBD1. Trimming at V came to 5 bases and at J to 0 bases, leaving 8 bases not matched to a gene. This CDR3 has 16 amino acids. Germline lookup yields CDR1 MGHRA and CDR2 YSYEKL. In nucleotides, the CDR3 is TGCGCCAGCAGCTCCCCGAGACAGGGAAGCACAGATACGCAGTATTTT. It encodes CASSSPRQGSTDTQYF.

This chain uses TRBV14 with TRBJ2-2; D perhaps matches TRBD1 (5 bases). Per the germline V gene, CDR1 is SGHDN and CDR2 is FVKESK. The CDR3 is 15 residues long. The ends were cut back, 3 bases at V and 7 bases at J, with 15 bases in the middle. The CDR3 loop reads CASSHGKGQIGELFF. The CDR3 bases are TGTGCCAGCAGCCACGGAAAGGGGCAGATCGGGGAGCTGTTTTTT.

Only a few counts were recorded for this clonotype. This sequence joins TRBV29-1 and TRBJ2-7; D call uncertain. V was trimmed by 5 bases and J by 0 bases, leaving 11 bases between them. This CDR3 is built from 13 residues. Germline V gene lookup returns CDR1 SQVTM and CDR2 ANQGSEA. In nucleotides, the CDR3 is TGCAGCGTTCGCGGCAGGAGCTCCTACGAGCAGTACTTC. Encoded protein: CSVRGRSSYEQYF.

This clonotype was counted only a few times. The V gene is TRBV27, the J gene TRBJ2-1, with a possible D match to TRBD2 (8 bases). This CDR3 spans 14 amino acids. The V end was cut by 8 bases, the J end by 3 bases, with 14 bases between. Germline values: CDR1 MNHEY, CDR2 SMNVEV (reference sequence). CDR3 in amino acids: CASAGGQFYNEQFF. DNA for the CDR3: TGTGCCAGCGCGGGGGGACAGTTCTACAATGAGCAGTTCTTC.

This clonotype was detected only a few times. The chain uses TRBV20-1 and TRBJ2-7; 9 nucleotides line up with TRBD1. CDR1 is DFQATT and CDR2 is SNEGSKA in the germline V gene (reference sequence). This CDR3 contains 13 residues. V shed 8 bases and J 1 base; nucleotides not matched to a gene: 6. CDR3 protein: CSFPGQGSYEQYF. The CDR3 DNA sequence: TGCAGTTTTCCGGGACAGGGTTCCTACGAGCAGTACTTC.

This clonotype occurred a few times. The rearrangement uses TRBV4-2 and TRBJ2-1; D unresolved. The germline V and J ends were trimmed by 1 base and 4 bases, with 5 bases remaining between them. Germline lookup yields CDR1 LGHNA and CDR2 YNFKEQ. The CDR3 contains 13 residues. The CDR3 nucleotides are TGTGCCAGCAGCCAAGTCGTATACAATGAGCAGTTCTTC. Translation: CASSQVVYNEQFF.

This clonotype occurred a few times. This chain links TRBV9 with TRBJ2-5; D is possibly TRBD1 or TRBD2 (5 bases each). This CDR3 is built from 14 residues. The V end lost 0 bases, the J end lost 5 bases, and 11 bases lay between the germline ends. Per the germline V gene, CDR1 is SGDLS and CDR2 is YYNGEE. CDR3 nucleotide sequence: TGTGCCAGCAGCGTAGCCGGGGCCGGGGAGACCCAGTACTTC. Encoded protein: CASSVAGAGETQYF.

CDR3 region: CASTIPRGEANVLTF. The CDR3 region has the DNA TGTGCCAGCACCATCCCCCGGGGAGAGGCCAACGTCCTGACTTTC. The V call is TRBV6-2 or TRBV6-3, the J call TRBJ2-6; tentative D call: TRBD2 (5 bases). CDR3 length: 15 amino acids. Germline CDR1 reads MNHEY; CDR2 reads SVGEGT. V was clipped by 7 bases and J by 6 bases, with 16 bases between them.

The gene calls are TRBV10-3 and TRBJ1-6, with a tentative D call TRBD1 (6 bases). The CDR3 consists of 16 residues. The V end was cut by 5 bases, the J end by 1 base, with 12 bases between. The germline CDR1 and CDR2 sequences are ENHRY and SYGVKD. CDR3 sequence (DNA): TGTGCCATCAGTTTATCAGGGGCGTCCTATAATTCACCCCTCCACTTT. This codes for CAISLSGASYNSPLHF.

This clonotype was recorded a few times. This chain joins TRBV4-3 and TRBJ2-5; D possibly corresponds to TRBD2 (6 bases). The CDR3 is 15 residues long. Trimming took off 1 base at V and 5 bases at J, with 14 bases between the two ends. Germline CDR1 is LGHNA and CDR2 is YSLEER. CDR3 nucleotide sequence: TGCGCCAGCAGCCAAGGACATAGCGGTGCGGAGACCCAGTACTTC. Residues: CASSQGHSGAETQYF.

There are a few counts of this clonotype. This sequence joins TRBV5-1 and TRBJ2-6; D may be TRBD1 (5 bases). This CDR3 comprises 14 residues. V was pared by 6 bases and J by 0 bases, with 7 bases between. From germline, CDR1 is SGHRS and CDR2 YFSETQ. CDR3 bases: TGCGCCAGCACAGGGTTCTCTGGGGCCAACGTCCTGACTTTC. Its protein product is CASTGFSGANVLTF.

The CDR3 reads CASAGTTDNEQFF. In nucleotides, the CDR3 is TGCGCCAGCGCAGGGACTACCGACAATGAGCAGTTCTTC. This chain joins TRBV5-1 and TRBJ2-1; 7 bases align to TRBD2. Trimming at V came to 7 bases and at J to 5 bases, leaving 6 bases not matched to a gene. The CDR3 extends over 13 amino acids. Germline V gene data show CDR1 as SGHRS and CDR2 as YFSETQ.

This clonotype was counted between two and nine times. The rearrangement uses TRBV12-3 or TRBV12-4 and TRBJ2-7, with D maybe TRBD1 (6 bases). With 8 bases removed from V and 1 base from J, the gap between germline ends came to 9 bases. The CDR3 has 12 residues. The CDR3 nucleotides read TGTGCCAGCGGGACAAGATCCTACGAGCAGTACTTC. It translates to CASGTRSYEQYF.

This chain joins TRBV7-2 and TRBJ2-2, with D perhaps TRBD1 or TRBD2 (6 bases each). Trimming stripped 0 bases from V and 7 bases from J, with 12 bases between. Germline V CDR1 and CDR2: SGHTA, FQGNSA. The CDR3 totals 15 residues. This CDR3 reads CASSLAGAGNGELFF. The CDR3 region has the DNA TGTGCCAGCAGCTTAGCGGGGGCGGGGAACGGGGAGCTGTTTTTT.

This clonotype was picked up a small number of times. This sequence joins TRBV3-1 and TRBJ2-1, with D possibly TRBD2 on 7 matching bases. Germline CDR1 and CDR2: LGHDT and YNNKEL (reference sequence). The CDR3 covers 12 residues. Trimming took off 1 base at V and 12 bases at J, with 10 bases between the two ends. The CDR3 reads CASSQGGGAQFF. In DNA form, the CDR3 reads TGTGCCAGCAGCCAAGGCGGGGGCGCGCAGTTCTTC.

CDR3: CASRGQLTGELFF. The CDR3 nucleotides read TGTGCCAGCAGGGGGCAACTCACCGGGGAGCTGTTTTTT. V gene TRBV14 combines with J gene TRBJ2-2; a weak D match, TRBD1 (5 bases). V lost 6 bases and J lost 4, with 9 bases in between. The germline CDR1 and CDR2 sequences are SGHDN and FVKESK. The CDR3 is 13 amino acids.

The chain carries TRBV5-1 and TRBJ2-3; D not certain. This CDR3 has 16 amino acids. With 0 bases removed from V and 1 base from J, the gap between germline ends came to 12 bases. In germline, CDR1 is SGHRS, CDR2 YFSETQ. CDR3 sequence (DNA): TGCGCCAGCAGCTTGGACTCTCCATGGGGCACAGATACGCAGTATTTT. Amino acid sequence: CASSLDSPWGTDTQYF.

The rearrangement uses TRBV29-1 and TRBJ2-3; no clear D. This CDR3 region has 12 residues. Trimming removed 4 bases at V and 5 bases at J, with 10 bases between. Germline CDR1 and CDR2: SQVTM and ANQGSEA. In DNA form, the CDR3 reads TGCAGCGTTGGGACCCCGAGAGATACGCAGTATTTT. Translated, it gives CSVGTPRDTQYF.

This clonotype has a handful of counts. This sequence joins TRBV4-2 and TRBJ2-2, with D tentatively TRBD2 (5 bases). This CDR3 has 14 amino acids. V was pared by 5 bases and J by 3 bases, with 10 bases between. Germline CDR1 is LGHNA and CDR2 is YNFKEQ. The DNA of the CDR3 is TGTGCCAGCAGCAAAGGACTTTACACCGGGGAGCTGTTTTTT. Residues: CASSKGLYTGELFF.

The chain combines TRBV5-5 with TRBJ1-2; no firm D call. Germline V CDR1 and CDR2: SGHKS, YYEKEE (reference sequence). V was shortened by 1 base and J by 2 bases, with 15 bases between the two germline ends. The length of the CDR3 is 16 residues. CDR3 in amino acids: CASSLLWSLYNYGYTF. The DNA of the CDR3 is TGTGCCAGCAGCTTGCTATGGTCCCTCTACAACTATGGCTACACCTTC.

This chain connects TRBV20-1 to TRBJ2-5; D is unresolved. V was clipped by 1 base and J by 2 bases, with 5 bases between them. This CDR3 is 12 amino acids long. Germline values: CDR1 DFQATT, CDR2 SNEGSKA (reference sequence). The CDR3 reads CSARVRQETQYF. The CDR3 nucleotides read TGCAGTGCTAGAGTCAGACAAGAGACCCAGTACTTC.

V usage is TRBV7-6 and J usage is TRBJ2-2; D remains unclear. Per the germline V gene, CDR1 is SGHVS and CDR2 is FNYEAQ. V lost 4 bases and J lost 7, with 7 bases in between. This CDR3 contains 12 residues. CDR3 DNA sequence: TGTGCCAGCAGCTCCGCGGTCGGGGAGCTGTTTTTT. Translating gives CASSSAVGELFF.

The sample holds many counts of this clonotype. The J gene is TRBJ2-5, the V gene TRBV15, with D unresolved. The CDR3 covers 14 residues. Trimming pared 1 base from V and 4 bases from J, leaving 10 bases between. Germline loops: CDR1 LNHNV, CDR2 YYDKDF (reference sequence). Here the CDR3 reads CATSRAGARETQYF. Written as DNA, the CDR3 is TGTGCCACCAGCAGAGCAGGTGCACGAGAGACCCAGTACTTC.

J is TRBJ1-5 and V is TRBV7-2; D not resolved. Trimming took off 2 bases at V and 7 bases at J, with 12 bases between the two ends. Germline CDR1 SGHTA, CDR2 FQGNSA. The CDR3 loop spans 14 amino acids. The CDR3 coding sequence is TGTGCCAGCAGCTTAATGGATACGGCCCAGCCCCAGCATTTT. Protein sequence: CASSLMDTAQPQHF.

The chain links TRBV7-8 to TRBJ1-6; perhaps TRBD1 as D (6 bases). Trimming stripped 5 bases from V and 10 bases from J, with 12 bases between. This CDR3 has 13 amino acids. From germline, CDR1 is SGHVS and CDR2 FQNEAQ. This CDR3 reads CASSHGGGSPLHF. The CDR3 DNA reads TGTGCCAGCAGCCACGGAGGGGGATCACCCCTCCACTTT.